This entry lists 2 T cell receptor beta chains sequenced from one sample in a study of cytomegalovirus exposure and HLA in healthy donors (TCRdb year 2017). The library was made by the immunoSEQ multiplex PCR assay. This is the immuneACCESS table as TCRdb keeps it, with only in-frame sequences that have V and J called. A part of the clones is gone; compared with another copy, unresolved V genes explain less than half, and the rest is unexplained. Recorded for this sample are some 290,000 clones; around 90% of them occurred a single time. Of the sample, approximately 0.95% falls within the top ten clones. Sequenced sample: PBMCs. The receptor set was obtained from a man younger than 45 in good health and CMV-seronegative.

The rearrangement uses TRBV19 and TRBJ1-5, with D maybe TRBD1 (6 bases). The CDR3 runs to 17 residues. The V end was cut by 7 bases, the J end by 0 bases, with 19 bases between. Germline V gene lookup returns CDR1 LNHDA and CDR2 SQIVND (reference sequence). CDR3 sequence (DNA): TGTGCCAGTAAGTCGGGGCAGGGGCGCTATAGCAATCAGCCCCAGCATTTT. This encodes CASKSGQGRYSNQPQHF.

V gene TRBV18 combines with J gene TRBJ2-4; 9 nucleotides line up with TRBD1. Unmatched junction bases numbered 12, after V lost 4 bases and J lost 8 bases. The germline V gene has CDR1 KGHSH and CDR2 LQKENI. This CDR3 has 16 residues. The CDR3 DNA reads TGTGCCAGCTCACTACAGGGGGCCCTGGGATGGGACATTCAGTACTTC. It translates to CASSLQGALGWDIQYF.